This T cell receptor beta chain was captured by sequencing in a study of blood T cells in healthy people across ages. The germline V and J ends were trimmed by 6 bases and 4 bases, with 4 bases remaining between them. There are 12 residues in the CDR3. This clonotype was observed a handful of times. Donors were healthy Caucasian individuals from Russia aged about 6 to 90. Peripheral blood samples of around 9.8 milliliters were drawn from each donor. Per sample, at least 5 micrograms of total RNA were extracted. Sample-barcoded 5' priming and a J-beta primer mix drove a second PCR of 7 to 11 cycles. Tags on each cDNA molecule came from a template-switch adaptor with 12 random nucleotides. TCRdb used MiXCR to reprocess the 5' RACE reads, holding one entry per CDR3 protein. This repertoire shows 700,000 or so distinct CDR3 sequences, 22% found once; its top ten account for about 22%.

The chain joins TRBV12-3 or TRBV12-4 to TRBJ2-6; D uncertain. The specimen was blood. This receptor was obtained from a man in his 70s in good health. The CDR3 nucleotides read TGTGCCAGCAGCCGGGGGGCCAACGTCCTGACTTTC. It translates to CASSRGANVLTF.